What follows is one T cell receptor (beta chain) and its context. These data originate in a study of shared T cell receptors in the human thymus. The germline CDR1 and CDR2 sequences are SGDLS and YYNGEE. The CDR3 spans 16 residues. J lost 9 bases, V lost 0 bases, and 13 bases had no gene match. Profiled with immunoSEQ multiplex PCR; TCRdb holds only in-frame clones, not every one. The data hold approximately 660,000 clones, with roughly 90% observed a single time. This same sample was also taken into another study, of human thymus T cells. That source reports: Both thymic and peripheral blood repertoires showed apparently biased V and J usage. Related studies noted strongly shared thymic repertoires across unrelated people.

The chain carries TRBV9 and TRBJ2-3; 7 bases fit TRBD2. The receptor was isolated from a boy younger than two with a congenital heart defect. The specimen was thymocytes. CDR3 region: CASSVDLGGQGRTQYF. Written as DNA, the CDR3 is TGTGCCAGCAGCGTAGATTTGGGAGGGCAGGGCCGGACGCAGTATTTT.